The sequence of this T cell receptor beta chain was determined in a study of OX40 agonist ivuxolimab in advanced cancers. The protocol was immunoSEQ multiplex PCR, while the TCRdb copy is restricted to in-frame clones and leaves out a portion. The data contain about 110,000 clones, about nine tenths of them singletons. There are a few counts of this clone. Germline and junction disagree at one end, which may indicate a read error. Germline-derived CDR1 and CDR2 are GTSNPN and SVGIG (reference sequence). CDR3 size: 13 residues. The genes are TRBV30 and TRBJ1-5; perhaps TRBD1 as D (5 bases). The sequence derives from an adult with an advanced solid tumor such as melanoma, head and neck, liver or kidney cancer. Here the sequenced sample was CD4+ or CD8+ T cells sorted from blood, taken in a trial of the OX40 agonist ivuxolimab. CDR3 residues: CADTQGGMQPQHF. The CDR3 DNA follows: TGCGCTGATACGCAGGGAGGAATGCAGCCCCAGCATTTT.